This passage covers 30 T cell receptor beta chains from one sample sequenced in a study of cytomegalovirus exposure and HLA in healthy donors. The primer mix had 60 Vbeta and 13 Jbeta primers. The protocol was immunoSEQ multiplex PCR, while the TCRdb copy is restricted to in-frame clones and leaves out a portion. Of about 110,000 clones in the sample, about 71% were seen once. The sequencing sample was made of PBMCs. All receptors come from a boy aged 10-17 years in good health and CMV-seronegative.

V and J are TRBV5-5 and TRBJ1-1; D ambiguous. V was cut by 5 bases and J by 5 bases, with 13 bases left in between. Germline V gene data show CDR1 as SGHKS and CDR2 as YYEKEE (reference sequence). The CDR3 totals 13 residues. In DNA form, the CDR3 reads TGTGCCAGCAGTCACGGTGGAGGGACTGAAGCTTTCTTT. This gives the protein CASSHGGGTEAFF.

This clone was detected only once. The V gene is TRBV27, the J gene TRBJ2-7; possible D gene TRBD2, 5 bases. The CDR3 contains 14 residues. V shed 5 bases and J shed 4 bases, with 15 bases lying between them. The V gene's germline CDR1 is MNHEY and CDR2 SMNVEV (reference sequence). CDR3 bases: TGTGCCAGCAGTGCCGCCCGGGGAAATTACGAGCAGTACTTC. Its protein is CASSAARGNYEQYF.

The chain employs TRBV25-1 and TRBJ2-3; the D is unclear. The CDR3 extends over 16 amino acids. Germline CDR1 is MGHDK and CDR2 is SYGVNS. Between the trimmed V and J ends, which lost 0 bases and 3 bases, there was a span of 13 bases. The CDR3 region is CASSEYRWRETDTQYF. CDR3 DNA: TGTGCCAGCAGTGAATATAGATGGAGAGAGACAGATACGCAGTATTTT.

The rearrangement joins TRBV10-3 to TRBJ1-5; 8 nucleotides match TRBD1. The germline CDR1 and CDR2 sequences are ENHRY and SYGVKD. The CDR3 has 14 amino acids. The ends lost 5 bases at V and 7 bases at J; junction bases unmatched: 7. The CDR3 coding sequence is TGTGCCATCAGTCTTCAGGGGGCGAAACAGCCCCAGCATTTT. Translated, it gives CAISLQGAKQPQHF.

The chain links TRBV11-3 to TRBJ1-2; a weak D match, TRBD1 (5 bases). From germline, CDR1 is SGHNT and CDR2 YENEEA. This CDR3 comprises 16 residues. Deletions cut 5 bases from V and 4 bases from J, with 20 bases between. CDR3 sequence reads: CASSQRGGAQTYGYTF. The DNA of the CDR3 is TGTGCCAGCAGCCAGAGAGGAGGGGCGCAGACCTATGGCTACACCTTC.

This clone was observed a handful of times. The rearrangement uses TRBV7-6 and TRBJ2-1, with 7 bases lining up with TRBD1. J gave up 7 bases and V 3 bases, and 3 bases lay outside the gene matches. CDR1 and CDR2 (germline): SGHVS, FNYEAQ. The CDR3 spans 13 residues. CDR3 DNA: TGTGCCAGCAGCTTTGACAGGGTGAATGAGCAGTTCTTC. Its protein product is CASSFDRVNEQFF.

The table lists this clone with a few counts. The chain has TRBV1 and TRBJ2-1; the table's D gene call, TRBD2, was not cross checked with the DNA. TRBV1 is tagged as a pseudogene. The CDR3 is made up of 17 amino acids. CDR3 region: CTSSHREGLPLSREQFF. For the CDR3, the DNA is TGCACCAGCAGCCATCGTGAGGGACTACCCTTATCTCGGGAGCAGTTCTTC.

This clone was seen a few times. The chain employs TRBV29-1 and TRBJ1-1; TRBD1 matches at 9 bases. Per germline, CDR1 SQVTM and CDR2 ANQGSEA. The CDR3 length is 13 residues. V lost 2 bases and J lost 6; bases outside the gene matches: 4. The CDR3 spells CSVEWDRVSEAFF. The CDR3 bases are TGCAGCGTTGAATGGGACAGGGTCTCTGAAGCTTTCTTT.

This clone was picked up a small number of times. The chain uses TRBV19 and TRBJ1-5, with D tentatively TRBD1 (5 bases). This CDR3 has 15 residues. The V end was cut by 2 bases, the J end by 0 bases, with 8 bases between. The germline gives CDR1 LNHDA, CDR2 SQIVND (reference sequence). CDR3 DNA: TGTGCCAGTAGTATAACCAGGGATAGCAATCAGCCCCAGCATTTT. This translates into CASSITRDSNQPQHF.

This sequence joins TRBV6-5 and TRBJ2-7; possibly TRBD2 for D (6 bases). The CDR3 has 12 amino acids. Germline CDR1 is MNHEY and CDR2 is SVGAGI. V was shortened by 5 bases and J by 3 bases, with 8 bases between the two germline ends. CDR3 protein: CASSLGGYEQYF. The CDR3 coding sequence is TGTGCCAGCAGTCTGGGGGGCTACGAGCAGTACTTC.

This clone showed up just a few times. The rearrangement links TRBV7-3 to TRBJ2-7; 7 positions agree with TRBD1. V lost 6 bases, J lost 3 bases, and 8 bases stayed unmatched. CDR3 length: 14 residues. Germline V gene lookup returns CDR1 SGHTA and CDR2 FQGTGA. The DNA for the CDR3 is TGTGCCAGCAGTCTTGGGGACAGTTTCTACGAGCAGTACTTC. This encodes CASSLGDSFYEQYF.

V gene TRBV6-6 combines with J gene TRBJ1-2; D uncertain. The CDR3 is 12 amino acids. Trimming removed 2 bases from V and 6 bases from J, with 7 bases in between. CDR1 and CDR2 from the germline V gene are MNHNY and SVGAGI (reference sequence). CDR3 loop: CASSYAQNGYTF. CDR3 DNA sequence: TGTGCCAGCAGTTACGCACAGAATGGCTACACCTTC.

The V call is TRBV10-2, the J call TRBJ2-7; 7 nucleotides match TRBD1. The germline V gene has CDR1 WSHSY and CDR2 SAAADI. V gave up 6 bases and J gave up 0 bases; unmatched junction bases: 11. The CDR3 totals 16 residues. The CDR3 here is CASSDAGTASSYEQYF. The DNA for the CDR3 is TGCGCCAGCAGCGATGCCGGGACAGCAAGCTCCTACGAGCAGTACTTC.

The rearrangement uses TRBV5-4 and TRBJ2-3; the match to TRBD1 covers 8 bases. Losses at the gene ends were 1 base for V and 2 bases for J; bases not matched to a gene: 6. CDR3 length equals 16 residues. Germline V CDR1 and CDR2: SGHNT, YYREEE (reference sequence). The chain's CDR3 is CASSLPGQENTDTQYF. The CDR3 coding sequence is TGTGCCAGCAGCTTGCCGGGACAGGAGAACACAGATACGCAGTATTTT. Based on the CDR3 plus reference TRBV5-4 and TRBJ2-3, the full variable domain is ETGVTQSPTHLIKTRGQQVTLRCSSQSGHNTVSWYQQALGQGPQFIFQYYREEENGRGNFPPRFSGLQFPNYSSELNVNALELDDSALYLCASSLPGQENTDTQYFGPGTRLTVL.

This clone has only one observation. The rearrangement joins TRBV30 to TRBJ1-1; D is ambiguous. The CDR3 length is 11 residues. V gave up 1 base and J gave up 5 bases, with 5 bases separating them. Germline lookup yields CDR1 GTSNPN and CDR2 SVGIG (reference sequence). Here the CDR3 DNA reads TGTGCCTGGAGTGGGCAGACTGAAGCTTTCTTT. Amino acids: CAWSGQTEAFF.

This CDR3 is CASSYSGLADEQYF. The CDR3 nucleotides are TGTGCCAGCAGTTATTCTGGACTAGCTGACGAGCAGTACTTC. The chain links TRBV6-6 to TRBJ2-7; 8 bases are shared with TRBD2. Trimming took 3 bases from V and 5 from J; bases not matched to a gene: 6. This CDR3 spans 14 amino acids. The germline gives CDR1 MNHNY, CDR2 SVGAGI (reference sequence).

The chain links TRBV7-9 to TRBJ1-2, with 7 bases identical to TRBD1. V gave up 4 bases and J gave up 5 bases; unmatched junction bases: 10. Germline V gives CDR1 SEHNR, CDR2 FQNEAQ (reference sequence). This CDR3 is 15 amino acids long. The CDR3 spells CASSSIRQGLYGYTF. The CDR3 DNA reads TGTGCCAGCAGCTCGATCCGACAGGGCCTATATGGCTACACCTTC.

This clone was seen once. The chain recombines TRBV29-1 with TRBJ1-1, with D hard to call. The ends were cut back, 1 base at V and 11 bases at J, with 14 bases in the middle. Germline CDR1 and CDR2: SQVTM and ANQGSEA. The CDR3 extends over 12 amino acids. This chain's CDR3 is CSVEGMQIGAFF. The CDR3 nucleotides are TGCAGCGTTGAAGGTATGCAGATCGGGGCTTTCTTT.

The chain joins TRBV7-3 to TRBJ2-3; D is unclear. Between the trimmed V and J ends, which lost 5 bases and 4 bases, there was a span of 10 bases. The length of the CDR3 is 13 residues. The V gene's germline CDR1 is SGHTA and CDR2 FQGTGA. The CDR3 DNA follows: TGTGCCAGCAGCCCAGGCCAGGCAGATACGCAGTATTTT. It translates to CASSPGQADTQYF.

The chain couples TRBV5-6 to TRBJ2-2; 7 positions agree with TRBD2. V lost 4 bases and J lost 4; bases outside the gene matches: 7. The CDR3 sequence is 15 residues long. Germline V gene lookup returns CDR1 SGHDT and CDR2 YYEEEE. CDR3 sequence reads: CASSRGREATGELFF. The CDR3 DNA reads as TGTGCCAGCAGCCGAGGCCGGGAGGCCACCGGGGAGCTGTTTTTT.

This clone was seen more than once but under ten times. J is TRBJ1-1 and V is TRBV6-6; D uncertain. The CDR3 sequence is 13 residues long. The germline CDR1 and CDR2 sequences are MNHNY and SVGAGI (reference sequence). V dropped 6 bases and J dropped 3 bases, with 11 bases sitting between them. This CDR3 reads CASRPGGYTEAFF. CDR3 bases: TGTGCCAGCAGGCCGGGTGGGTACACTGAAGCTTTCTTT.

The chain combines TRBV6-1 with TRBJ1-5, with unresolved D. This CDR3 has 12 amino acids. The V end was cut by 2 bases, the J end by 6 bases, with 5 bases between. The V gene's germline CDR1 is MNHNS and CDR2 SASEGT. CDR3 DNA: TGTGCCAGCAGTGAATATCGTCAGCCCCAGCATTTT. It is translated as CASSEYRQPQHF.

The J gene is TRBJ2-2, the V gene TRBV7-2; D remains unclear. V was cut by 4 bases and J by 6 bases, with 12 bases left in between. The CDR3 is 14 residues long. Germline CDR1 and CDR2: SGHTA and FQGNSA. The CDR3 loop reads CASSWLVRAGELFF. The CDR3 DNA follows: TGTGCCAGCAGCTGGCTGGTCCGGGCCGGGGAGCTGTTTTTT.

The V call is TRBV28, the J call TRBJ1-5; TRBD1 agrees at 11 bases. CDR3 size: 16 residues. The junction had 8 bases not matched to a gene; V was cut back by 5 bases and J by 5 bases. Germline CDR1 and CDR2: MDHEN and SYDVKM. Here the CDR3 DNA reads TGTGCCAGCAGTACCCTAGGACAGGGGGCAGATCAGCCCCAGCATTTT. As protein: CASSTLGQGADQPQHF. Full variable domain (missing parts from reference TRBV28 and TRBJ1-5): DVKVTQSSRYLVKRTGEKVFLECVQDMDHENMFWYRQDPGLGLRLIYFSYDVKMKEKGDIPEGYSVSREKKERFSLILESASTNQTSMYLCASSTLGQGADQPQHFGDGTRLSIL.

The chain joins TRBV23-1 to TRBJ2-5, with a possible D match to TRBD1 (5 bases). TRBV23-1 is filed as an ORF, its function uncertain. The CDR3 has 15 residues. V was trimmed by 2 bases and J by 10 bases, leaving 20 bases between them. For the CDR3, the DNA is TGCGCCAGCAGTCAAACCCCAGGCAATCCTAGGGGCCAGTACTTC. Protein sequence: CASSQTPGNPRGQYF.

The V call is TRBV30, the J call TRBJ2-7, with 11 bases matching TRBD2. J was trimmed by 3 bases and V by 0 bases; bases with no gene match: 7. Germline V lookup: CDR1 GTSNPN, CDR2 SVGIG (reference sequence). The CDR3 sequence is 16 residues long. Here the CDR3 reads CAWSVRGTSGLYEQYF. The CDR3 DNA sequence: TGTGCCTGGAGTGTACGCGGGACTAGCGGACTCTACGAGCAGTACTTC.

The chain couples TRBV27 to TRBJ2-7; tentative D call: TRBD2 (6 bases). This CDR3 has 14 residues. Deletions cut 5 bases from V and 7 bases from J, with 18 bases between. Looked up from germline, CDR1 is MNHEY and CDR2 is SMNVEV (reference sequence). This chain's CDR3 is CASSPLRQAGEQYF. DNA of the CDR3: TGTGCCAGCAGTCCCTTACGGCAGGCGGGGGAGCAGTACTTC.

This clone was counted a few times. The CDR3 DNA is TGTGCCAGCATTGGGAGCCCCGGGGGGCAAAAACTGTTTTTT. Residues: CASIGSPGGQKLFF. This sequence joins TRBV28 and TRBJ1-4; perhaps TRBD1 as D (6 bases). This CDR3 has 14 residues. Per the germline V gene, CDR1 is MDHEN and CDR2 is SYDVKM. V lost 7 bases to trimming and J lost 9 bases, with 18 bases between them. The full variable domain, in which reference TRBV28 and TRBJ1-4 provide the parts outside the CDR3, is DVKVTQSSRYLVKRTGEKVFLECVQDMDHENMFWYRQDPGLGLRLIYFSYDVKMKEKGDIPEGYSVSREKKERFSLILESASTNQTSMYLCASIGSPGGQKLFFGSGTQLSVL.

The chain recombines TRBV7-2 with TRBJ1-5, with D uncertain. Germline V gene data show CDR1 as SGHTA and CDR2 as FQGNSA. Trimming removed 1 base at V and 2 bases at J, with 9 bases between. The CDR3 runs to 15 residues. DNA of the CDR3: TGTGCCAGCAGCTTAGTGAGGTCAGGCAATCAGCCCCAGCATTTT. Protein: CASSLVRSGNQPQHF.

J is TRBJ2-7 and V is TRBV14; TRBD1 might be the D (8 bases). The length of the CDR3 is 16 residues. Between the trimmed V and J ends, which lost 2 bases and 1 base, there was a span of 15 bases. Per the germline V gene, CDR1 is SGHDN and CDR2 is FVKESK. In nucleotides, the CDR3 is TGTGCCAGCAGCCAAAACTACAGGGGGGGATCCTACGAGCAGTACTTC. Its protein product is CASSQNYRGGSYEQYF.